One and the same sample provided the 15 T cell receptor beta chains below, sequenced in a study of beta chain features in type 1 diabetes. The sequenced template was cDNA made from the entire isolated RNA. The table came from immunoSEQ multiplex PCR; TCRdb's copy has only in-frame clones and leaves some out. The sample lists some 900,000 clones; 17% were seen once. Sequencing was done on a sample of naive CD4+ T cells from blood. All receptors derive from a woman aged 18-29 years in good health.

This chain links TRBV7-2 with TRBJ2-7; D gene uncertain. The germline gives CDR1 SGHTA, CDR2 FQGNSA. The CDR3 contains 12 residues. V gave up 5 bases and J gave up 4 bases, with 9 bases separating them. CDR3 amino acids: CASSPWGYEQYF. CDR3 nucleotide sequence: TGTGCCAGCAGCCCATGGGGTTACGAGCAGTACTTC.

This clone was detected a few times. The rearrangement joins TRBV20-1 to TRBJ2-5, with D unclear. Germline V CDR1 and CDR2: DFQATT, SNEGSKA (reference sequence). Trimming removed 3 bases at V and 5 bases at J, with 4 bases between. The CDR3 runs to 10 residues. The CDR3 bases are TGCAGTGCTAGTATGGAGACCCAGTACTTC. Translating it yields CSASMETQYF.

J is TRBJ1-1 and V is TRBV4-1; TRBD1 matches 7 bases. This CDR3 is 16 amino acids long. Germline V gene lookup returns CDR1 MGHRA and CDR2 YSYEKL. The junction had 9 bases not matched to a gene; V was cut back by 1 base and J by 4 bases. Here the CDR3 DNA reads TGCGCCAGCAGCCAAGGGGTTTTCGACAGGGCCACTGAAGCTTTCTTT. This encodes CASSQGVFDRATEAFF.

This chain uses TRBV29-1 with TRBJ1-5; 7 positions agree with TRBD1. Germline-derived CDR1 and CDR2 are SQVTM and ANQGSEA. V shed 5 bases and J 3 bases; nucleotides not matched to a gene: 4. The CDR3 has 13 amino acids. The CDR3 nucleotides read TGCAGCGTTAAGACAGGGATCAATCAGCCCCAGCATTTT. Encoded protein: CSVKTGINQPQHF.

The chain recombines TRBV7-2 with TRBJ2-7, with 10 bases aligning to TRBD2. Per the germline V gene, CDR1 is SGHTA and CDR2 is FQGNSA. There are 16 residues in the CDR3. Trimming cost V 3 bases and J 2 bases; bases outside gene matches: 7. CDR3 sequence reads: CASSFGLAGDPYEQYF. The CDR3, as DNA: TGTGCCAGCAGCTTTGGGCTAGCGGGAGATCCCTACGAGCAGTACTTC.

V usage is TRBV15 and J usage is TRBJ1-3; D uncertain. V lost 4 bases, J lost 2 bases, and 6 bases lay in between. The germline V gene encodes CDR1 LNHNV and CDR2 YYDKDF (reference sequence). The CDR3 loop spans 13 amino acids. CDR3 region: CATSTNPGNTIYF. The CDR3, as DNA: TGTGCCACCAGCACGAACCCTGGAAACACCATATATTTT.

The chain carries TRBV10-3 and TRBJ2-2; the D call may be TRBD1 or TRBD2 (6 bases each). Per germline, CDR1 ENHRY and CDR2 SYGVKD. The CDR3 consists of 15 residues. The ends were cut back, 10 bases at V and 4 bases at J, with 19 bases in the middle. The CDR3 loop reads CATSGGPRGTGELFF. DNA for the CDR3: TGTGCCACCTCTGGGGGGCCTCGAGGCACCGGGGAGCTGTTTTTT.

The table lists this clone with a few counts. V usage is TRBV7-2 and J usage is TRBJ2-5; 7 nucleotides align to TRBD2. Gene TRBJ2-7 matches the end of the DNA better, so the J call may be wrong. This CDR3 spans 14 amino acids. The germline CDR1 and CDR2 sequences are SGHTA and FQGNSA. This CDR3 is CASSSGGTAYEQYF. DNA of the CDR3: TGTGCCAGCAGCTCCGGGGGGACTGCCTACGAGCAGTACTTC.

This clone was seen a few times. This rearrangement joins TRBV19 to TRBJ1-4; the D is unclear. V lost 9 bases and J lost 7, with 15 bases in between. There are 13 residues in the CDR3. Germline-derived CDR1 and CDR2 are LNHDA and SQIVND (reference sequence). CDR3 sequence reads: CASAFGRVEKLFF. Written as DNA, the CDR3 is TGTGCCAGCGCCTTTGGTCGCGTTGAAAAACTGTTTTTT.

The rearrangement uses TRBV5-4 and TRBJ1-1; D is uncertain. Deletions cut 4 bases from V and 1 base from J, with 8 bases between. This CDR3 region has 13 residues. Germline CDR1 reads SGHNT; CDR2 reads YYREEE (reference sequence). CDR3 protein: CASSLAGNTEAFF. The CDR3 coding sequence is TGTGCCAGCAGCCTTGCAGGGAACACTGAAGCTTTCTTT.

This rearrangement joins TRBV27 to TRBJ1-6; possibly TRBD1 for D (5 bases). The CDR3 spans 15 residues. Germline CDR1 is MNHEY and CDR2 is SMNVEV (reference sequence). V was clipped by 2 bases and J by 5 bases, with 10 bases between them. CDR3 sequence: CASSLEGRDNSPLHF. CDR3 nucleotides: TGTGCCAGCAGTTTAGAGGGGAGGGATAATTCACCCCTCCACTTT.

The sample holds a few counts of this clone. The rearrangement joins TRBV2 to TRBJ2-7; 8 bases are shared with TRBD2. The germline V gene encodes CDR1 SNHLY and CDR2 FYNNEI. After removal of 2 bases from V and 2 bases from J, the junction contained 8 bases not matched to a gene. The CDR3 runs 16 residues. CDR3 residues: CASSEMGLAGPYEQYF. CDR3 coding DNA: TGTGCCAGCAGTGAAATGGGGCTAGCGGGTCCCTACGAGCAGTACTTC.

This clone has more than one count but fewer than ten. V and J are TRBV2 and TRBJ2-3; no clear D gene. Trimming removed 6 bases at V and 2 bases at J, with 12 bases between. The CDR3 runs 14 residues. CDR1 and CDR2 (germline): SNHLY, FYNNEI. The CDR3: CASSPAWLTDTQYF. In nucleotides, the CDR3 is TGTGCCAGCAGCCCCGCGTGGCTCACAGATACGCAGTATTTT.

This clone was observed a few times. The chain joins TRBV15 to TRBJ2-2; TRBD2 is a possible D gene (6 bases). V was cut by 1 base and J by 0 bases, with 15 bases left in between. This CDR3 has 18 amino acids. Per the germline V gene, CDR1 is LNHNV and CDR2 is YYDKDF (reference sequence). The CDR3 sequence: CATSRGLVGFANTGELFF. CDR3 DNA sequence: TGTGCCACCAGCAGAGGACTAGTCGGTTTCGCGAACACCGGGGAGCTGTTTTTT.

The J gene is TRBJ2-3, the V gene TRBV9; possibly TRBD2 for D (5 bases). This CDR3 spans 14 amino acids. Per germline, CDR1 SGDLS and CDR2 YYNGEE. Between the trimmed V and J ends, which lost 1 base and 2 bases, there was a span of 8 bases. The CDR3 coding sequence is TGTGCCAGCAGCGTAACAGCGGACACAGATACGCAGTATTTT. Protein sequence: CASSVTADTDTQYF.